These 19 T cell receptor beta chains came from one sample sequenced in a study of blood T cell repertoires in COVID-19. Only in-frame clones appear in the TCRdb table, and some are missing; sequencing was by immunoSEQ multiplex PCR. The sample includes roughly 52,000 clones, approximately 80% of them seen just once. The material sequenced was peripheral blood. These receptors all come from a human donor in a cohort sampled during active or convalescent COVID-19.

The V gene is TRBV3-1 (or the pseudogene TRBV3-2), the J gene TRBJ1-2, with 11 bases that match TRBD1. CDR1 and CDR2 from the germline V gene are LGHDT and YNNKEL (reference sequence). The CDR3 is 15 residues long. The V gene end was trimmed by 1 base and the J gene end by 6 bases; junction bases not matched to a gene: 4. The CDR3 reads CASSQGTGGEDGYTF. CDR3 sequence (DNA): TGTGCCAGCAGCCAAGGGACAGGGGGCGAAGATGGCTACACCTTC.

The chain is built from TRBV30 and TRBJ2-3; 11 bases are shared with TRBD2. Germline CDR1 reads GTSNPN; CDR2 reads SVGIG (reference sequence). CDR3 length: 14 amino acids. The trim removed 0 bases at V and 14 bases at J, leaving 10 bases unmatched. The chain's CDR3 is CAWSVGLAGGPLYF. The CDR3 nucleotides are TGTGCCTGGAGTGTAGGTCTAGCGGGGGGCCCGCTGTATTTT.

The rearrangement links TRBV6-2 or TRBV6-3 to TRBJ2-7, with TRBD1 as a possible D gene (6 bases). Per germline, CDR1 MNHEY and CDR2 SVGEGT. The V and J ends lost 6 bases and 3 bases respectively, with 9 bases between them. The CDR3 consists of 12 residues. The CDR3 protein is CASSRDNYEQYF. CDR3 bases: TGTGCCAGCAGCCGGGACAACTACGAGCAGTACTTC.

V gene TRBV5-8 combines with J gene TRBJ2-4, with 9 bases fitting TRBD1. The junction had 11 bases not matched to a gene; V was cut back by 10 bases and J by 3 bases. The CDR3 has 15 residues. Germline loops: CDR1 SGHTS, CDR2 YDEGEE. CDR3 in amino acids: CAGGQGLLGKNIQYF. The CDR3 DNA reads as TGTGCCGGGGGACAGGGTCTCCTGGGCAAAAACATTCAGTACTTC.

The CDR3 spells CASSEGGEAFF. The CDR3 DNA sequence: TGTGCCAGCAGTGAGGGAGGGGAAGCTTTCTTT. The V gene is TRBV2, the J gene TRBJ1-1, with unresolved D. The CDR3 consists of 11 residues. Germline assignment: CDR1 SNHLY and CDR2 FYNNEI. The germline V and J ends were trimmed by 3 bases and 8 bases, with 7 bases remaining between them.

V and J are TRBV12-2 and TRBJ2-6; the table's TRBD2 call for D was not verified on the DNA. TRBV12-2 is annotated as a pseudogene. CDR3 size: 18 residues. In DNA form, the CDR3 reads TGTGCAAGTCGCCTACACGAGACTCCACACAAAGTCGGGAACGTCCTGACTTTC. Its translation: CASRLHETPHKVGNVLTF.

V is TRBV29-1 and J is TRBJ1-5; TRBD1 matches 8 bases. Germline CDR1 and CDR2: SQVTM and ANQGSEA. V shed 6 bases and J 4 bases; nucleotides not matched to a gene: 5. The CDR3 has 13 amino acids. CDR3 sequence: CSVTGELNQPQHF. CDR3 coding DNA: TGCAGCGTGACAGGGGAGTTGAATCAGCCCCAGCATTTT.

The V and J genes are TRBV10-3 and TRBJ1-2; TRBD1 agrees at 9 bases. The V gene end was trimmed by 4 bases and the J gene end by 6 bases; junction bases not matched to a gene: 3. CDR1 ENHRY and CDR2 SYGVKD come from the germline V gene. The CDR3 spans 13 residues. CDR3 residues: CAISGTGVNGYTF. The DNA for the CDR3 is TGTGCCATCAGTGGGACAGGGGTTAATGGCTACACCTTC.

The rearrangement uses TRBV9 and TRBJ2-1, with 7 bases matching TRBD2. The V and J ends lost 4 bases and 0 bases, in that order; junction bases with no gene match: 4. The CDR3 extends over 15 amino acids. The V gene's germline CDR1 is SGDLS and CDR2 YYNGEE. CDR3 sequence reads: CASSPSGYSYNEQFF. In nucleotides, the CDR3 is TGTGCCAGCAGCCCTAGCGGTTACTCCTACAATGAGCAGTTCTTC.

This clone appeared once. The chain has TRBV10-3 and TRBJ1-3; D unclear. V was trimmed by 0 bases and J by 2 bases, leaving 8 bases between them. The CDR3 is 15 amino acids. Germline V gene lookup returns CDR1 ENHRY and CDR2 SYGVKD. The CDR3 here is CAISESGDTGNTIYF. The CDR3 DNA reads TGTGCCATCAGTGAGTCCGGGGATACTGGAAACACCATATATTTT.

The chain couples TRBV11-2 to TRBJ1-2; weak D call: TRBD1 (5 bases). Germline CDR1 reads SGHAT; CDR2 reads FQNNGV. The germline V and J ends were trimmed by 0 bases and 7 bases, with 6 bases remaining between them. The CDR3 totals 12 residues. The CDR3 is CASSLETAGYTF. The DNA of the CDR3 is TGTGCCAGCAGCTTAGAGACAGCTGGCTACACCTTC.

This chain connects TRBV5-4 to TRBJ1-2, with 7 bases lining up with TRBD1. CDR3 length equals 14 residues. Germline CDR1 reads SGHNT; CDR2 reads YYREEE (reference sequence). The V and J ends lost 0 bases and 7 bases, in that order; junction bases with no gene match: 6. The CDR3: CASSLVPGGFGYTF. Here the CDR3 DNA reads TGTGCCAGCAGCTTGGTCCCAGGGGGGTTTGGCTACACCTTC.

This chain uses TRBV3-1 (or the pseudogene TRBV3-2) with TRBJ1-6; D gene ambiguous. Germline loops: CDR1 LGHDT, CDR2 YNNKEL (reference sequence). This CDR3 region has 12 residues. Trimming took 2 bases from V and 9 from J, leaving 5 bases between them. CDR3 protein: CASSQSSSPLHF. CDR3 bases: TGTGCCAGCAGCCAATCTAGTTCACCCCTCCACTTT.

This clone was picked up one time. This chain uses TRBV7-9 with TRBJ1-4; D ambiguous. V was cut by 5 bases and J by 3 bases, with 7 bases left in between. This CDR3 is 13 amino acids long. The germline V gene has CDR1 SEHNR and CDR2 FQNEAQ (reference sequence). The CDR3 loop reads CASSPRSNEKLFF. The DNA for the CDR3 is TGTGCCAGCAGCCCCCGGTCTAATGAAAAACTGTTTTTT.

The chain is built from TRBV7-8 and TRBJ1-6; the D gene is possibly TRBD1 (6 bases). V lost 3 bases, J lost 6 bases, and 18 bases lay in between. Germline-derived CDR1 and CDR2 are SGHVS and FQNEAQ. The CDR3 loop spans 17 amino acids. The CDR3 protein is CASSFPVGALSNSPLHF. CDR3 DNA sequence: TGTGCCAGCAGCTTTCCCGTGGGGGCTCTAAGTAATTCACCCCTCCACTTT.

The gene calls are TRBV3-1 (or the pseudogene TRBV3-2) and TRBJ2-7, with a possible D match to TRBD2 (6 bases). V was shortened by 6 bases and J by 1 base, with 10 bases between the two germline ends. Per germline, CDR1 LGHDT and CDR2 YNNKEL (reference sequence). CDR3 size: 13 residues. The chain's CDR3 is CASRGGGSYEQYF. The DNA of the CDR3 is TGTGCCAGCAGGGGGGGTGGATCCTACGAGCAGTACTTC.

The count of this clone is one. The chain links TRBV15 to TRBJ1-1; a weak D match, TRBD1 (6 bases). The germline gives CDR1 LNHNV, CDR2 YYDKDF (reference sequence). This CDR3 has 14 amino acids. V was cut by 3 bases and J by 8 bases, with 16 bases left in between. The CDR3 DNA is TGTGCCACCAGCAGTACAGGGCTAGTCGTGGAAGCTTTCTTT. It yields the protein CATSSTGLVVEAFF.

The J gene is TRBJ2-7, the V gene TRBV5-1; TRBD1 agrees at 11 bases. The CDR3 consists of 14 residues. Germline CDR1 is SGHRS and CDR2 is YFSETQ. The junction had 3 bases not matched to a gene; V was cut back by 3 bases and J by 4 bases. The CDR3 DNA follows: TGCGCCAGCAGCTCAGGGACAGGGGGTTACGAGCAGTACTTC. It yields the protein CASSSGTGGYEQYF.

The V call is TRBV4-2, the J call TRBJ1-5; a weak D match, TRBD1 (5 bases). Trimming removed 1 base from V and 6 bases from J, with 13 bases in between. CDR3 length: 15 amino acids. In germline, CDR1 is LGHNA, CDR2 YNFKEQ. The CDR3 here is CASSQGGSLGQPQHF. Written as DNA, the CDR3 is TGTGCCAGCAGCCAAGGGGGCAGTCTTGGTCAGCCCCAGCATTTT.